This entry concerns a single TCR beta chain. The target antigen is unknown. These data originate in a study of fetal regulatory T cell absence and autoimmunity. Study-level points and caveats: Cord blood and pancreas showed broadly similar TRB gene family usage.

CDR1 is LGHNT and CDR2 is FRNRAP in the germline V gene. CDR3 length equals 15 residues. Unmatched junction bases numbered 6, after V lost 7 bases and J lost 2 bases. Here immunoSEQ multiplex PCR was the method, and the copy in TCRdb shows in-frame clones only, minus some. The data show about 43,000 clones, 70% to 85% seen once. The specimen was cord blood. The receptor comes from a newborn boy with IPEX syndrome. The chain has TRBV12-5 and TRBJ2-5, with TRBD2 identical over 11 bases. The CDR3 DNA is TGTGCTAGTGCCCCCGTAGCGGGGGGGCAAGAGACCCAGTACTTC. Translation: CASAPVAGGQETQYF.